These T cell receptor beta chains were read from a single sample in a study of blood T cell repertoires in COVID-19. The table came from immunoSEQ multiplex PCR; TCRdb's copy has only in-frame clones and leaves some out. The profile covers roughly 85,000 clones, with around 86% appearing a single time and 25% to 30% taken by the ten largest. The sequenced sample consisted of peripheral blood. The source is a man aged 45-65 years with active or convalescent COVID-19. Both conserved end residues are part of each CDR3. Fields, in order: D gene, J gene, V gene, CDR3 DNA, CDR3 protein. The D gene is left open where the match is weak.

. TRBJ2-1 TRBV7-9 TGTGCCAGCAGCTTATCTCGGGCGGGGAATGAGCAGTTCTTC CASSLSRAGNEQFF
TRBD1 TRBJ1-5 TRBV18 TGTGCCAGCTCACCAGATCGGAGGGGGCGAGATGGCAATCAGCCCCAGCATTTT CASSPDRRGRDGNQPQHF
TRBD1 TRBJ2-1 TRBV28 TGTGCCAGCAGGACAGGGGGTGGTGAGCAGTTCTTC CASRTGGGEQFF
TRBD1 TRBJ1-2 TRBV29-1 TGCAGCGTCCGGACAGGGGGCAGAGATGGCTACACCTTC CSVRTGGRDGYTF
. TRBJ1-3 TRBV30 TGTGCCTGGAGTAGGACAGTGAGGGTAATGGGAAACACCATATATTTT CAWSRTVRVMGNTIYF
TRBD1 TRBJ2-7 TRBV3-1/TRBV3-2 TGTGCCAGCAGCCATGGGTCGGGACAGGGTGTCGGGCGGTACTTC CASSHGSGQGVGRYF
TRBD1 TRBJ1-4 TRBV5-1 TGCGCCAGCAGCTTGGATGCAGGGGGGAATGAAAAACTGTTTTTT CASSLDAGGNEKLFF
. TRBJ1-2 TRBV6-1 TGTGCCAGCAGTGAAGACAGCTGGGGCTACACCTTC CASSEDSWGYTF
. TRBJ2-1 TRBV6-5 TGTGCCAGCAGTCCCGGACTATTATCCTACAATGAGCAGTTCTTC CASSPGLLSYNEQFF
. TRBJ2-1 TRBV12-2 TGTGCAAGTCGCTTAAAGTTACCGGGAGAAAACAATGAGCAGTTCTTC CASRLKLPGENNEQFF
TRBD2 TRBJ2-3 TRBV7-2 TGTGCCAGCAGCTCCCGGAGGGTAGCGGGGGGGCGGACAGATACGCAGTATTTT CASSSRRVAGGRTDTQYF
. TRBJ2-5 TRBV7-9 TGTGCCAGCAGGTCCCAGAACCAAGAGACCCAGTACTTC CASRSQNQETQYF
TRBD2 TRBJ2-5 TRBV18 TGTGCCAGCTCACCTTATACTAGCGGGAGAGGGGACCAAGAGACCCAGTACTTC CASSPYTSGRGDQETQYF
. TRBJ1-1 TRBV28 TGTGCCAGCAGTTTAAGTGGTGAAGGGGGAACTGAAGCTTTCTTT CASSLSGEGGTEAFF
. TRBJ1-1 TRBV20-1 TGCAGTGCTAGTAGGACAGTGAACACTGAAGCTTTCTTT CSASRTVNTEAFF
. TRBJ2-5 TRBV21-1 TGTGCCAGCAGCAAAGGATGGGGGCCACCTCAAGAGACCCAGTACTTC CASSKGWGPPQETQYF
. TRBJ1-1 TRBV12-5 TGTGCTAGTGGTTTGGTACGGGGGGCAGGACGGACTGAAGCTTTCTTT CASGLVRGAGRTEAFF
TRBD1 TRBJ1-5 TRBV27 TGTGCCAGCAGTGTGACAGGGGGCACCTTTAGCAATCAGCCCCAGCATTTT CASSVTGGTFSNQPQHF